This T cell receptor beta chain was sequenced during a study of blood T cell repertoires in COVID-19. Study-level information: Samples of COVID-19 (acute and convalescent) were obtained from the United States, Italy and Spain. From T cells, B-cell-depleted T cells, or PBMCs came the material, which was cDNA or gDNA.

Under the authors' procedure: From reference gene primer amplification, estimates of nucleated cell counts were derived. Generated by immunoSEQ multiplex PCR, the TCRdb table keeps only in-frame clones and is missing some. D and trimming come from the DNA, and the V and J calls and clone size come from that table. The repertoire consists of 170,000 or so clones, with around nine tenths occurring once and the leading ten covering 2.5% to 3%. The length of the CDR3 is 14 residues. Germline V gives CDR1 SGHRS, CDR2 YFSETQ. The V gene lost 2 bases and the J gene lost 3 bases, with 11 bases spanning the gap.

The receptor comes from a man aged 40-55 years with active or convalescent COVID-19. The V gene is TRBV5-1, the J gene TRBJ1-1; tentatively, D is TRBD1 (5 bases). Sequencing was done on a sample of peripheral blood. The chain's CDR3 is CASSFREGDTEAFF. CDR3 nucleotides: TGCGCCAGCAGCTTCAGGGAGGGTGACACTGAAGCTTTCTTT.